This entry lists 19 T cell receptor beta chains sequenced from one sample in a study of T-cell reconstitution after alpha-beta-depleted transplantation in children (TCRdb year 2016). The intended sense of this specimen's treatment or condition label: allogeneic hematopoietic cell transplantation with graft depleted of TCRalphabeta T cells and CD19 B cells. The library was produced with PCR. TCRdb lists the instrument as Illumina HiSeq 2500. Molecular barcoding was employed in the preparation of TCR libraries, with unique molecular identifiers being used to normalize TCRbeta repertoire quantification. The public reads were quality trimmed at Q25 with fastp and then assembled into clones with MiXCR by TCRdb, keeping productive beta chains. Under each unique CDR3 protein, matching rows form one entry showing the most common genes and DNA. This sample lists 200,000 to 250,000 distinct CDR3 sequences; approximately 8.4% were detected once. The ten largest clones take up less than 40% of the sample.

This specimen consisted of PBMCs, mostly from graft donor cells, obtained 360 days after TCRalphabeta/CD19-depleted stem cell transplant. The receptors were sampled from a male patient aged 2-9 years who had a stem cell transplant for acute myeloid leukemia, so the T cells may come from the graft donor.

This clonotype has ten or more counts. The chain recombines TRBV6-1 with TRBJ2-1, with TRBD1 matching over 9 bases. V shed 5 bases, J shed 10 bases, and the junction held 12 bases outside the gene matches. This CDR3 is 15 amino acids long. Germline CDR1 and CDR2: MNHNS and SASEGT. In nucleotides, the CDR3 is TGTGCCAGCAGTCCGAACTCCGGGACAGGGTACGAGCAGTTCTTC. This sequence encodes CASSPNSGTGYEQFF.

This clonotype was recorded many times. V and J are TRBV7-9 and TRBJ1-1; D uncertain. Trimming removed 2 bases at V and 6 bases at J, with 7 bases between. Germline-derived CDR1 and CDR2 are SEHNR and FQNEAQ (reference sequence). The CDR3 loop spans 12 amino acids. DNA for the CDR3: TGTGCCAGCAGCTTAATTGACGCTGAAGCTTTCTTT. It specifies CASSLIDAEAFF.

This clonotype was found many times. The J gene is TRBJ2-1, the V gene TRBV20-1; TRBD2 matches at 11 bases. The CDR3 sequence is 15 residues long. V lost 4 bases to trimming and J lost 2 bases; unmatched junction nucleotides: 4. Germline CDR1 reads DFQATT; CDR2 reads SNEGSKA (reference sequence). The CDR3 region is CSAKVAGGPYNEQFF. The DNA of the CDR3 is TGCAGTGCTAAGGTAGCGGGAGGGCCCTACAATGAGCAGTTCTTC.

The genes are TRBV7-9 and TRBJ2-7; D possibly corresponds to TRBD1 (6 bases). CDR3 length: 13 residues. The germline CDR1 and CDR2 sequences are SEHNR and FQNEAQ (reference sequence). V gave up 6 bases and J gave up 4 bases, with 13 bases separating them. The CDR3 DNA sequence: TGTGCCAGCAGTAGGGACACCTATTACGAGCAGTACTTC. It specifies CASSRDTYYEQYF.

This clonotype was observed a few times. The gene calls are TRBV5-1 and TRBJ1-2, with D uncertain. This CDR3 spans 17 amino acids. V gave up 4 bases and J gave up 0 bases, with 19 bases separating them. CDR1 is SGHRS and CDR2 is YFSETQ in the germline V gene. CDR3 in amino acids: CASSPGYYRKANYGYTF. In DNA form, the CDR3 reads TGCGCCAGCAGCCCGGGGTACTACCGCAAAGCTAACTATGGCTACACCTTC.

J is TRBJ2-3 and V is TRBV5-5, with D possibly being TRBD2 (6 bases). Trimming pared 6 bases from V and 4 bases from J, leaving 15 bases between. Per germline, CDR1 SGHKS and CDR2 YYEKEE (reference sequence). CDR3 length: 14 residues. CDR3 amino acids: CASKREPRADTQYF. Here the CDR3 DNA reads TGTGCCAGCAAACGGGAGCCCCGCGCAGATACGCAGTATTTT.

This clonotype came up a few times. The chain recombines TRBV10-3 with TRBJ2-2, with 7 bases lining up with TRBD2. Germline V gene sequence: CDR1 ENHRY, CDR2 SYGVKD. The CDR3 covers 17 residues. V lost 4 bases to trimming and J lost 4 bases; unmatched junction nucleotides: 12. CDR3 region: CAISGAGLTDLTGELFF. In DNA form, the CDR3 reads TGTGCCATCAGTGGAGCGGGGTTGACGGATCTCACCGGGGAGCTGTTTTTT.

This clonotype appeared a few times. The rearrangement links TRBV12-3 or TRBV12-4 to TRBJ2-5; tentatively, D is TRBD1 (6 bases). Trimming pared 6 bases from V and 4 bases from J, leaving 24 bases between. This CDR3 has 17 residues. For the CDR3, the DNA is TGTGCCAGCAGCTTTGCGCCTGGTGGGGGCTGGGCAGAGACCCAGTACTTC. It encodes CASSFAPGGGWAETQYF.

This clonotype turned up a few times. This chain connects TRBV6-6 to TRBJ1-2; D is unclear. V lost 0 bases and J 7 bases, leaving 6 bases between the germline ends. Germline V gene sequence: CDR1 MNHNY, CDR2 SVGAGI (reference sequence). CDR3 length: 12 residues. The CDR3: CASSYSGPGYTF. DNA for the CDR3: TGTGCCAGCAGTTACTCAGGGCCTGGCTACACCTTC.

This clonotype was detected many times. V usage is TRBV4-3 and J usage is TRBJ2-2; D is ambiguous. Trimming cost V 3 bases and J 0 bases, with 8 bases left between them. Germline CDR1 is LGHNA and CDR2 is YSLEER. This CDR3 contains 15 residues. CDR3 protein: CASSQDHSNTGELFF. CDR3 coding DNA: TGCGCCAGCAGCCAGGACCATTCGAACACCGGGGAGCTGTTTTTT.

This clonotype was seen once. This chain uses TRBV7-8 with TRBJ2-2, with a tentative D call TRBD2 (7 bases). The V end lost 6 bases, the J end lost 4 bases, and 12 bases lay between the germline ends. Germline V gene data show CDR1 as SGHVS and CDR2 as FQNEAQ. The length of the CDR3 is 14 residues. The CDR3 DNA reads as TGTGCCAGCAGACGGGGAGGGGGCACCGGGGAGCTGTTTTTT. This translates into CASRRGGGTGELFF. The entire variable domain, with the rest obtained from reference TRBV7-8 and TRBJ2-2, is as follows: GAGVSQSPRYKVAKRGQDVALRCDPISGHVSLFWYQQALGQGPEFLTYFQNEAQLDKSGLPSDRFFAERPEGSVSTLKIQRTQQEDSAVYLCASRRGGGTGELFFGEGSRLTVL.

With respect to this clonotype: Because it lacks the conserved phenylalanine or tryptophan at the end, this CDR3 is likely a read error. The CDR3 sequence is CSARGDTQYI. CDR3 DNA: TGCAGTGCTAGAGGAGATACGCAGTATATT. The gene calls are TRBV20-1 and TRBJ2-3, with D uncertain. The CDR3 is 10 amino acids. Germline V gene data show CDR1 as DFQATT and CDR2 as SNEGSKA (reference sequence). V was cut by 1 base and J by 5 bases, with 1 base left in between.

The chain joins TRBV11-2 to TRBJ2-1, with a possible D match to TRBD2 (6 bases). Between the trimmed V and J ends, which lost 2 bases and 12 bases, there was a span of 35 bases. The CDR3 is made up of 20 amino acids. Germline V gives CDR1 SGHAT, CDR2 FQNNGV. The CDR3 region has the DNA TGTGCCAGCAGCTTACACCGCCATGTTGGGACTTCGCGTGGAGTGTGGGGGCAGTTCTTC. Translation: CASSLHRHVGTSRGVWGQFF.

This clonotype showed up many times. The chain carries TRBV20-1 and TRBJ2-1, with 8 positions matching TRBD2. CDR3 length equals 13 residues. J lost 0 bases, V lost 8 bases, and 3 bases had no gene match. Germline-derived CDR1 and CDR2 are DFQATT and SNEGSKA (reference sequence). CDR3 nucleotides: TGCAGTTGCCGGGGGGGCTCCTACAATGAGCAGTTCTTC. It specifies CSCRGGSYNEQFF.

V is TRBV4-1 and J is TRBJ2-3, with 8 bases that match TRBD2. The CDR3 has 14 amino acids. The V and J ends lost 10 bases and 0 bases, in that order; junction bases with no gene match: 6. Germline-derived CDR1 and CDR2 are MGHRA and YSYEKL. The CDR3 sequence is CATGRAGSTDTQYF. The CDR3 DNA reads as TGCGCCACCGGGAGGGCGGGGAGCACAGATACGCAGTATTTT.

This clonotype has a handful of counts. This chain links TRBV10-3 with TRBJ2-1, with TRBD2 matching over 13 bases. From germline, CDR1 is ENHRY and CDR2 SYGVKD. CDR3 size: 18 residues. The junction had 11 bases not matched to a gene; V was cut back by 8 bases and J by 1 base. Here the CDR3 reads CAIRGLAGAPGSYNEQFF. CDR3 sequence (DNA): TGTGCCATCCGAGGACTAGCGGGGGCACCGGGGTCCTACAATGAGCAGTTCTTC.

This clonotype was counted ten times or more. This chain links TRBV20-1 with TRBJ1-1, with 9 bases fitting TRBD1. The CDR3 contains 11 residues. Germline loops: CDR1 DFQATT, CDR2 SNEGSKA (reference sequence). CDR3 loop: CSLGTGIEAFF. The CDR3 nucleotides are TGCAGCTTAGGGACAGGGATTGAAGCTTTCTTT.

This clonotype has at least ten counts. This sequence joins TRBV5-1 and TRBJ2-1, with TRBD2 matching over 11 bases. The V and J ends lost 2 bases and 7 bases, in that order; junction bases with no gene match: 5. Germline V lookup: CDR1 SGHRS, CDR2 YFSETQ. The CDR3 loop spans 15 amino acids. Here the CDR3 reads CASSFRLAGRNEQFF. In DNA form, the CDR3 reads TGCGCCAGCAGCTTCCGACTAGCGGGAAGAAATGAGCAGTTCTTC.

The table lists this clonotype with many counts. CDR3 amino acids: CSAEQGHTEAFF. In DNA form, the CDR3 reads TGCAGTGCAGAACAGGGCCACACTGAAGCTTTCTTT. This chain links TRBV20-1 with TRBJ1-1, with D maybe TRBD1 (6 bases). Germline V gene data show CDR1 as DFQATT and CDR2 as SNEGSKA (reference sequence). This CDR3 has 12 amino acids. Trimming left V 6 bases short and J 3 bases short, with 11 bases between.